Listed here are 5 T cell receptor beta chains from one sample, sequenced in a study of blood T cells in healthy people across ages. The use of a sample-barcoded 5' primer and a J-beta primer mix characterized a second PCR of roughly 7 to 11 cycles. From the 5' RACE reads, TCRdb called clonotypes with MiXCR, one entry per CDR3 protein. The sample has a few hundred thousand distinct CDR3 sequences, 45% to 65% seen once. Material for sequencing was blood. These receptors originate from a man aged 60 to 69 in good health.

CDR3 sequence: CASTTDRATGELFF. The CDR3 bases are TGCGCCAGCACCACAGACAGGGCAACCGGGGAGCTGTTTTTT. This chain connects TRBV5-1 to TRBJ2-2; 7 nucleotides match TRBD1. This CDR3 comprises 14 residues. Germline loops: CDR1 SGHRS, CDR2 YFSETQ. V lost 6 bases, J lost 5 bases, and 7 bases stayed unmatched.

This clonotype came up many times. In DNA form, the CDR3 reads TGTGCCTGGAGCGCGGGACAGGGGGGGGATACGCAGTATTTT. Protein: CAWSAGQGGDTQYF. The genes are TRBV30 and TRBJ2-3; 11 bases agree with TRBD1. V shed 3 bases and J 6 bases; nucleotides not matched to a gene: 5. Germline assignment: CDR1 GTSNPN and CDR2 SVGIG (reference sequence). CDR3 length: 14 amino acids.

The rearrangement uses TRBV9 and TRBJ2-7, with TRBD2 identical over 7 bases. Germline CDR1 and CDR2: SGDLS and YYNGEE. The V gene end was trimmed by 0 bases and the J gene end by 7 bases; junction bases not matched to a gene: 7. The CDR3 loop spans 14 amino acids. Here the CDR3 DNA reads TGTGCCAGCAGCGTAGCCAGCGGGAACGGGGAGCAGTACTTC. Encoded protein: CASSVASGNGEQYF.

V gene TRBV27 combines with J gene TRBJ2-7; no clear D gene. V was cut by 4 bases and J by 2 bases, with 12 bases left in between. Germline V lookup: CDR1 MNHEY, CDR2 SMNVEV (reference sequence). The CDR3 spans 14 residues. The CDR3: CASSWAGSTYEQYF. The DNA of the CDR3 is TGTGCCAGCAGTTGGGCAGGATCGACCTACGAGCAGTACTTC.

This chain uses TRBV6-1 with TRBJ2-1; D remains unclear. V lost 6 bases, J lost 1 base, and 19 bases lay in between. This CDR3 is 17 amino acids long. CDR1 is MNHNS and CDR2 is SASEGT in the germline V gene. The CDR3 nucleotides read TGTGCCAGCAGCGAGGCCGCCGGCCCACTTTCCTACAATGAGCAGTTCTTC. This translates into CASSEAAGPLSYNEQFF.